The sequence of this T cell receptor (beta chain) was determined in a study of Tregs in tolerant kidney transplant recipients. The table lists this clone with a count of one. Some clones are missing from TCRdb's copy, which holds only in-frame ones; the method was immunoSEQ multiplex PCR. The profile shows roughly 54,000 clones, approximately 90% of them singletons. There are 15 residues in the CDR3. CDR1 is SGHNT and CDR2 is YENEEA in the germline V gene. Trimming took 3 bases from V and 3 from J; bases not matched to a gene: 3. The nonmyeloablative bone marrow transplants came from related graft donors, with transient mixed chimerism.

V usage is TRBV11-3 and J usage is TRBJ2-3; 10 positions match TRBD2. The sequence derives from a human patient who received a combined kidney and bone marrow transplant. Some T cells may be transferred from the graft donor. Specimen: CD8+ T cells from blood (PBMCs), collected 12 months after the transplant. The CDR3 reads CASSFSGGMTDTQYF. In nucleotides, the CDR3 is TGTGCCAGCAGCTTTAGCGGGGGGATGACAGATACGCAGTATTTT. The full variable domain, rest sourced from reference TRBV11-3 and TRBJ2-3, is EAGVVQSPRYKIIEKKQPVAFWCNPISGHNTLYWYLQNLGQGPELLIRYENEEAVDDSQLPKDRFSAERLKGVDSTLKIQPAELGDSAVYLCASSFSGGMTDTQYFGPGTRLTVL.